The T cell receptor beta chain under discussion was sequenced for a study of blood T cell repertoires in COVID-19. About the research overall: The origin of the acute and convalescent COVID-19 samples was the United States, Italy and Spain. Nucleic acid was either cDNA or gDNA, and it came from T cells, B-cell-depleted T cells, or PBMCs.

Enrollees, about 18 to 95 years old, lived in about two dozen US areas. The CDR3 length is 15 residues. CDR1 is SGHRS and CDR2 is YFSETQ in the germline V gene. After removal of 4 bases from V and 7 bases from J, the junction contained 5 bases not matched to a gene. Clones were read by immunoSEQ multiplex PCR, and TCRdb kept only the in-frame ones, dropping some. Found here are about 400,000 clones, roughly 90% of them singletons; the top ten hold roughly 2%. The receptor comes from a woman between 40 and 55 years old with acute COVID-19. This chain uses TRBV5-1 with TRBJ2-2; 12 nucleotides align to TRBD1. The sequenced material came from PBMCs or T cells enriched from blood (not recorded which). The CDR3 coding sequence is TGCGCCAGCAGCCTGGGACAGGGGGCTGTCGGGGAGCTGTTTTTT. Protein sequence: CASSLGQGAVGELFF.